These 18 T cell receptor beta chains share one sample of origin, sequenced in a study of identical twins (dated by TCRdb to 2016 to 2018). Library preparation employed 5' RACE. Sequencing took place on an Illumina HiSeq 2000. TCRdb applied fastp at Q25 and MiXCR to the public reads, then kept only in-frame beta chains. Entries that share a CDR3 protein sequence are merged under the most common genes and DNA. The table for this sample lists about 240,000 distinct CDR3 sequences; about 11% of them were counted only once. 8% to 10% of the sample goes to the ten largest clones. The sequencing sample was made of memory T cells sorted from blood. What this sample's cell subset or site label stands for: CD45RO+ enriched T cells. All receptors come from a man in his fifties in good health.

The gene calls are TRBV21-1 and TRBJ2-1; TRBD2 is the table's D call and was not checked against the DNA. TRBV21-1 is termed a pseudogene. The CDR3 extends over 18 amino acids. In DNA form, the CDR3 reads TGTGCCAGCAGCAAAGCACTGCCCCTAGCGGGAGCCTACAATGAGCAGTTCTTC. Protein: CASSKALPLAGAYNEQFF.

Ten or more counts support this clonotype. This chain joins TRBV7-8 and TRBJ1-2; 8 bases align to TRBD1. This CDR3 has 13 amino acids. Per germline, CDR1 SGHVS and CDR2 FQNEAQ. V dropped 5 bases and J dropped 8; count of bases not matched to a gene: 7. This CDR3 reads CASSGRGLGGYTF. In DNA, the CDR3 is TGTGCCAGCAGCGGCAGGGGGCTGGGAGGCTACACCTTC.

The chain links TRBV10-3 to TRBJ2-7; a possible D gene is TRBD1 (5 bases). Germline CDR1 and CDR2: ENHRY and SYGVKD. V lost 3 bases and J 0 bases, leaving 12 bases between the germline ends. The CDR3 extends over 15 amino acids. CDR3 coding DNA: TGTGCCATCAGTGATCCAGGGTACAGCTCCTACGAGCAGTACTTC. This translates into CAISDPGYSSYEQYF.

This clonotype was counted at least ten times. This chain connects TRBV28 to TRBJ2-7; D gene ambiguous. CDR1 is MDHEN and CDR2 is SYDVKM in the germline V gene. The CDR3 consists of 10 residues. Trimming removed 8 bases from V and 3 bases from J, with 5 bases in between. The CDR3 sequence is CASGGYEQYF. CDR3 coding DNA: TGTGCCAGCGGCGGCTACGAGCAGTACTTC.

The V call is TRBV19, the J call TRBJ2-7; 7 nucleotides line up with TRBD2. V lost 5 bases to trimming and J lost 2 bases; unmatched junction nucleotides: 9. CDR3 length: 15 residues. Germline V gene lookup returns CDR1 LNHDA and CDR2 SQIVND (reference sequence). CDR3 DNA: TGTGCCAGTAGTCGAGAGCTAGCGGCAGCCTACGAGCAGTACTTC. The encoded protein is CASSRELAAAYEQYF.

This clonotype has just a few counts. The chain uses TRBV5-6 and TRBJ2-2, with 13 positions matching TRBD2. CDR3 length equals 17 residues. Germline-derived CDR1 and CDR2 are SGHDT and YYEEEE. J lost 4 bases, V lost 4 bases, and 7 bases had no gene match. The chain's CDR3 is CASSPPGLAGRTGELFF. The DNA of the CDR3 is TGTGCCAGCAGCCCGCCGGGACTAGCGGGGCGCACCGGGGAGCTGTTTTTT.

This clonotype has a count of ten or more. V and J are TRBV25-1 and TRBJ2-1; 8 nucleotides align to TRBD1. This CDR3 has 13 amino acids. Germline CDR1 and CDR2: MGHDK and SYGVNS. Unmatched junction bases numbered 7, after V lost 6 bases and J lost 9 bases. CDR3 DNA sequence: TGTGCCAGCAGGGACAGGGACATCAGTGAGCAGTTCTTC. It encodes CASRDRDISEQFF.

This clonotype was counted only a few times. The chain links TRBV6-1 to TRBJ2-3, with D perhaps matching TRBD1 or TRBD2 (5 bases each). Germline V gene data show CDR1 as MNHNS and CDR2 as SASEGT. The CDR3 loop spans 17 amino acids. V lost 6 bases and J 0 bases, leaving 19 bases between the germline ends. The CDR3 sequence is CASSVRRQTISTDTQYF. CDR3 bases: TGTGCCAGCAGCGTACGCAGACAGACTATTAGCACAGATACGCAGTATTTT.

V gene TRBV7-2 combines with J gene TRBJ2-7; 8 nucleotides agree with TRBD1. This CDR3 spans 15 amino acids. The V gene end was trimmed by 3 bases and the J gene end by 0 bases; junction bases not matched to a gene: 4. Germline-derived CDR1 and CDR2 are SGHTA and FQGNSA. This CDR3 reads CASSLGQALSYEQYF. The CDR3, as DNA: TGTGCCAGCAGCTTGGGACAGGCCCTCTCCTACGAGCAGTACTTC.

The chain's CDR3 is CASSAAGLASYEQYF. CDR3 nucleotides: TGTGCCAGCAGCGCTGCAGGGTTGGCCTCCTACGAGCAGTACTTC. V is TRBV5-6 and J is TRBJ2-7; tentative D call: TRBD1 (5 bases). This CDR3 is 15 amino acids long. Germline V gene data show CDR1 as SGHDT and CDR2 as YYEEEE. Trimming stripped 4 bases from V and 0 bases from J, with 14 bases between. Drawing the rest from reference TRBV5-6 and TRBJ2-7, the complete variable domain is DAGVTQSPTHLIKTRGQQVTLRCSPKSGHDTVSWYQQALGQGPQFIFQYYEEEERQRGNFPDRFSGHQFPNYSSELNVNALLLGDSALYLCASSAAGLASYEQYFGPGTRLTVT.

This chain uses TRBV3-1 with TRBJ2-6; D is ambiguous. V gave up 4 bases and J gave up 2 bases, with 12 bases separating them. This CDR3 is 16 amino acids long. CDR1 and CDR2 (germline): LGHDT, YNNKEL (reference sequence). The CDR3 region is CASSPRGRAGANVLTF. CDR3 in DNA: TGTGCCAGCAGCCCCCGAGGTAGGGCTGGGGCCAACGTCCTGACTTTC. Combining the CDR3 with reference TRBV3-1 and TRBJ2-6 gives the whole variable domain DTAVSQTPKYLVTQMGNDKSIKCEQNLGHDTMYWYKQDSKKFLKIMFSYNNKELIINETVPNRFSPKSPDKAHLNLHINSLELGDSAVYFCASSPRGRAGANVLTFGAGSRLTVL.

This chain joins TRBV5-1 and TRBJ2-3; 9 bases align to TRBD2. Germline loops: CDR1 SGHRS, CDR2 YFSETQ. CDR3 length: 17 residues. The V gene end was trimmed by 1 base and the J gene end by 1 base; junction bases not matched to a gene: 7. In DNA form, the CDR3 reads TGCGCCAGCAGCTTGTTAGGACTAGCGCCGCGCACAGATACGCAGTATTTT. This sequence encodes CASSLLGLAPRTDTQYF.

In this sample, this clonotype turned up many times. This chain connects TRBV7-2 to TRBJ2-7, with D maybe TRBD1 (6 bases). From germline, CDR1 is SGHTA and CDR2 FQGNSA. V dropped 1 base and J dropped 4 bases, with 11 bases sitting between them. The CDR3 is 14 amino acids. The CDR3 here is CASSLVQGSYEQYF. In nucleotides, the CDR3 is TGTGCCAGCAGCTTAGTCCAGGGGTCGTACGAGCAGTACTTC.

V gene TRBV13 combines with J gene TRBJ2-3; 8 bases fit TRBD1. The CDR3 is made up of 14 amino acids. Germline CDR1 is PRHDT and CDR2 is FYEKMQ (reference sequence). The J segment lost 5 bases and the V segment lost 2 bases, leaving 3 bases of the junction unmatched. The DNA of the CDR3 is TGTGCCAGCAGCTTAAAACAGGGGGGAGATACGCAGTATTTT. Its protein is CASSLKQGGDTQYF.

This clonotype was seen only a few times. J is TRBJ2-1 and V is TRBV7-6, with 7 positions matching TRBD1. Germline V gives CDR1 SGHVS, CDR2 FNYEAQ. The J segment lost 6 bases and the V segment lost 4 bases, leaving 9 bases of the junction unmatched. The CDR3 is 15 residues long. The CDR3 DNA is TGTGCCAGCAGCTCCCCGGGACAGCAAACCAATGAGCAGTTCTTC. It codes for CASSSPGQQTNEQFF.

This clonotype was picked up many times. The chain couples TRBV15 to TRBJ1-1; D is perhaps TRBD1 (5 bases). V was pared by 0 bases and J by 9 bases, with 17 bases between. This CDR3 comprises 15 residues. CDR1 LNHNV and CDR2 YYDKDF come from the germline V gene (reference sequence). This chain's CDR3 is CATSRDRFQGAQAFF. The CDR3 DNA reads as TGTGCCACCAGCAGAGATCGGTTCCAAGGGGCGCAAGCTTTCTTT.

This clonotype was seen at least ten times. CDR3 loop: CASSQTGAGGGYTF. Here the CDR3 DNA reads TGTGCCAGCAGCCAGACAGGGGCCGGGGGAGGCTACACCTTC. The V and J genes are TRBV12-3 or TRBV12-4 and TRBJ1-2; 8 nucleotides agree with TRBD1. This CDR3 is 14 amino acids long. Trimming took 6 bases from V and 8 from J; bases not matched to a gene: 11.

This clonotype was observed a handful of times. The chain has TRBV20-1 and TRBJ2-1; D unresolved. The CDR3 has 12 amino acids. Germline V gene lookup returns CDR1 DFQATT and CDR2 SNEGSKA (reference sequence). V was trimmed by 3 bases and J by 6 bases, leaving 9 bases between them. The CDR3 DNA reads TGCAGTGCTAGTGAACTCACCAATGAGCAGTTCTTC. Its protein product is CSASELTNEQFF.